Many counts were recorded for the clone carrying this T cell receptor (beta chain). Its antigen remains unidentified. MiXCR, applied by TCRdb to the multiplex PCR reads, yields one record per CDR3 protein. This table holds approximately 150,000 distinct CDR3 sequences, 30% to 35% found once. Axillary draining lymph nodes of breast cancer patients supplied the node samples. This CDR3 has 17 residues. The germline V and J ends were trimmed by 4 bases and 4 bases, with 22 bases remaining between them. CDR1 SNHLY and CDR2 FYNNEI come from the germline V gene. This specimen belongs to a study of breast tumors, draining lymph nodes, adjacent tissues. Study-wide findings and caveats: Data fit most tumor T cells coming from lymph node, expanding in tumor. Tumor and nontumor repertoires were significantly more similar in luminal-like than in basal-like breast cancer. Tumor TCR diversity was below lymph nodes but above nontumor tissue. Data only fit, rather than demonstrated, lymph node origin of most tumor T cells.

The sample taken for sequencing was axillary lymph node tissue. The receptor comes from a female donor with breast cancer. Some clones in this sample may be carry-over from other donors' samples. V usage is TRBV2 and J usage is TRBJ2-5; perhaps D is TRBD1 or TRBD2 (5 bases each). CDR3: CASSGRSSSSQGETQYF. In DNA form, the CDR3 reads TGTGCCAGCAGTGGACGGTCTAGCTCATCGCAGGGAGAGACCCAGTACTTC.